This T cell receptor beta chain comes out of a study of T cell repertoires in cytomegalovirus infection. Turning to the study itself: Researchers turned to recently identified HLA-C-restricted CMV epitopes as well as well-studied HLA-B-restricted ones. Both a matching HLA type and CMV infection were indicated by public TCR beta signatures.

CDR1 and CDR2 from the germline V gene are SGHVT and SQSDAQ. The CDR3 has 20 amino acids. Germline trimming cut 3 bases from V and 0 bases from J; bases unmatched to any gene: 17. Points on this clonotype: No antigen is known for it.

Overall study results and limits: There were carriers of CMV plus the relevant HLA, and cumulative public TCR beta family frequency identified them. It was HLA-C-restricted CMV-specific TCR beta clonotypes that dominated the response ex vivo.

TCRdb processed the reads anew with MiXCR; each CDR3 protein has one entry. The data contain about 700,000 distinct CDR3 sequences, around 30% of them singletons. The clonotype originates from a human donor in good health (CMV status not recorded). Some clones in this sample may be carry-over from other donors' samples. The genes are TRBV7-4 and TRBJ2-4; 7 nucleotides match TRBD1. The source was cultured PBMCs, collected from culture after CMV antigen stimulation. The CDR3 here is CASSLDMRQGFRLAKNIQYF. The CDR3 nucleotides read TGTGCCAGCAGCTTGGATATGCGACAGGGTTTTCGGTTAGCCAAAAACATTCAGTACTTC.